This record covers a single T cell receptor (beta chain). Source study methods: How many nucleated cells were present was estimated from reference gene primer amplification. Clones were sequenced by immunoSEQ multiplex PCR, and TCRdb holds only the in-frame ones, with some missing. V and J calls and clone size are those listed in that table; D and trimming were worked out from the DNA. The sample yields around 300,000 clones, about 91% seen once. In Seattle, patients joined the study during active infection and were tracked longitudinally. V gave up 0 bases and J gave up 5 bases; unmatched junction bases: 18. Germline CDR1 is SGHTA and CDR2 is FQGNSA. CDR3 length equals 19 residues. The data derive from a study of blood T cell repertoires in COVID-19. About the study: COVID-19 samples collected from the United States, Italy and Spain covered acute and convalescent phases.

The clonotype comes from a woman in her 30s with COVID-19, enrolled during active disease. The chain uses TRBV7-2 and TRBJ2-5, with 7 bases aligning to TRBD2. Specimen: peripheral blood. As DNA, the CDR3 is TGTGCCAGCAGCTTAGCTTTCCGCGGGGGACCCAAGGGTTGGGAGACCCAGTACTTC. Translated: CASSLAFRGGPKGWETQYF.